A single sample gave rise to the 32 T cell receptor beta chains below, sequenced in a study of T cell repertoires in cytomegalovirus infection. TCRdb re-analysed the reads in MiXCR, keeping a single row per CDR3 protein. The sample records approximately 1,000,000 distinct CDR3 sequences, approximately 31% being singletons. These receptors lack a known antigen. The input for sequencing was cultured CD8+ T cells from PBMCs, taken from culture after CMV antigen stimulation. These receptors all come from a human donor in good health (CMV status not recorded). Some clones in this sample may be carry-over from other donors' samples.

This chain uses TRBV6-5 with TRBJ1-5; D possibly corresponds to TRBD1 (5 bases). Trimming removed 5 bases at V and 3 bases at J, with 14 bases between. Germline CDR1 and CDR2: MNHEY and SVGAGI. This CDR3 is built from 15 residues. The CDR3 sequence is CASSEAGNLNQPQHF. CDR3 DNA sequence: TGTGCCAGCAGTGAAGCAGGGAATCTCAATCAGCCCCAGCATTTT.

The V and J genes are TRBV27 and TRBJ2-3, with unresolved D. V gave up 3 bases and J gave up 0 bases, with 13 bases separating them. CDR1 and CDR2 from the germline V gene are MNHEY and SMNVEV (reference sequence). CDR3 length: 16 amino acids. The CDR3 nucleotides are TGTGCCAGCAGTTTGGTACGGGCGGTCAGCACAGATACGCAGTATTTT. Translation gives CASSLVRAVSTDTQYF.

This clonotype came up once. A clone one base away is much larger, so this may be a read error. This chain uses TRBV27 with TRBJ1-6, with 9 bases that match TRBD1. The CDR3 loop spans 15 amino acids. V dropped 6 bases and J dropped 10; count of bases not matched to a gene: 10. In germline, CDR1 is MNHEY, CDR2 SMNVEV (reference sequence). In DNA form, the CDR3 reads TGTGCCAGCAGCCTTCAGGACAGGGGTTGGTCACCCCTCCACTTT. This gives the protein CASSLQDRGWSPLHF.

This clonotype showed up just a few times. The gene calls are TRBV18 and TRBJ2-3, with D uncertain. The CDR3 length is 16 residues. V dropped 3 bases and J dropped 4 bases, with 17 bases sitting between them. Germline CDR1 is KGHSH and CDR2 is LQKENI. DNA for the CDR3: TGTGCCAGCTCACCCAACGGTGGGGTTATCGCAGATACGCAGTATTTT. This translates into CASSPNGGVIADTQYF.

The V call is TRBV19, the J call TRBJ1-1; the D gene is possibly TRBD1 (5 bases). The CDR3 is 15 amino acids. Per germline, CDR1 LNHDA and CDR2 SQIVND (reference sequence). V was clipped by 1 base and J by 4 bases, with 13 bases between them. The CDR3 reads CASSIVRDSATEAFF. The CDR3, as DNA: TGTGCCAGTAGTATAGTGCGAGACAGCGCCACTGAAGCTTTCTTT.

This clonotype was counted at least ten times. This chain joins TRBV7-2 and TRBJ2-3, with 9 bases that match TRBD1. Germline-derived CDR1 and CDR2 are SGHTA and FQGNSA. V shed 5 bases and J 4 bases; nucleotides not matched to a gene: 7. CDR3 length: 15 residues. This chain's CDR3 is CASSGRDRVADTQYF. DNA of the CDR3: TGTGCCAGCAGCGGCCGGGACAGGGTTGCAGATACGCAGTATTTT.

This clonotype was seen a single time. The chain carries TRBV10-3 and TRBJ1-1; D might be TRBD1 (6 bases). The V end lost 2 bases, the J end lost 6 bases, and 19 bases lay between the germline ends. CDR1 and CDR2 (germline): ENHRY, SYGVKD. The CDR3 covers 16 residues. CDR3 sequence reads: CAISETMDRTGPEAFF. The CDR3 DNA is TGTGCCATCAGTGAGACAATGGACAGAACCGGCCCTGAAGCTTTCTTT.

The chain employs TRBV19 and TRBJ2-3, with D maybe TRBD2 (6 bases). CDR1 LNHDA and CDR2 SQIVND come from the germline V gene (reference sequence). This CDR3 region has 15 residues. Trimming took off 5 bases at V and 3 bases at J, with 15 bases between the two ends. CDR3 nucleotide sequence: TGTGCCAGTAGTCCGTGGGACTTGGGAACAGATACGCAGTATTTT. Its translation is CASSPWDLGTDTQYF.

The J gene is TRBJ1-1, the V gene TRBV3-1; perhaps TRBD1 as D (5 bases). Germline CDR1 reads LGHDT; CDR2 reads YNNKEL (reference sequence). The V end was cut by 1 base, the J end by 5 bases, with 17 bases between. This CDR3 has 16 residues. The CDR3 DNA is TGTGCCAGCAGCCAAGTAGGGTCAGGGATGGGTACTGAAGCTTTCTTT. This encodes CASSQVGSGMGTEAFF.

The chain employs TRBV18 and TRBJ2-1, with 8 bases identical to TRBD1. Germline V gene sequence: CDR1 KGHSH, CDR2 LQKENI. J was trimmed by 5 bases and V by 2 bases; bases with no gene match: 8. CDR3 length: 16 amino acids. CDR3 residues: CASSPETWTGNNEQFF. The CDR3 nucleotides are TGTGCCAGCTCACCAGAAACGTGGACAGGGAACAATGAGCAGTTCTTC.

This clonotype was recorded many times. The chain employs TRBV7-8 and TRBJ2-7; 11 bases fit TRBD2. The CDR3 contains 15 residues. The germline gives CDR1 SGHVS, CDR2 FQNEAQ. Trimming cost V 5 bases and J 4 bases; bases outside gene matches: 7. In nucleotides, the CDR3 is TGTGCCAGCAGCCAAGTAGCGGGGGGGCTTTACGAGCAGTACTTC. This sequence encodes CASSQVAGGLYEQYF.

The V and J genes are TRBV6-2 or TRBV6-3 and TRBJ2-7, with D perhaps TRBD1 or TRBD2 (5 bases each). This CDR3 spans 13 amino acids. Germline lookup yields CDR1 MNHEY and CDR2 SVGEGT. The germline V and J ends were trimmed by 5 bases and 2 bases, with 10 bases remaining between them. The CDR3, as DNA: TGTGCCAGCAGTGGGACGAGGGCCTACGAGCAGTACGTC. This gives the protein CASSGTRAYEQYV.

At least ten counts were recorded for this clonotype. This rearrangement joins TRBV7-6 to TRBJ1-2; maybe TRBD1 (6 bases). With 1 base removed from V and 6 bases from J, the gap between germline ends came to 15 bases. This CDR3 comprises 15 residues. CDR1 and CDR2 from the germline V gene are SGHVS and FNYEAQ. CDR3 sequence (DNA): TGTGCCAGCAGCTTAGATAGGGGGTCAGGGGATGGCTACACCTTC. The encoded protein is CASSLDRGSGDGYTF.

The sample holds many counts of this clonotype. The CDR3 sequence is CASSALARFRSEQFF. The DNA for the CDR3 is TGTGCCAGTAGTGCTCTAGCGAGGTTCAGGTCTGAGCAGTTCTTC. This sequence joins TRBV19 and TRBJ2-1, with a tentative D call TRBD2 (6 bases). V shed 5 bases and J shed 9 bases, with 20 bases lying between them. The CDR3 consists of 15 residues. From germline, CDR1 is LNHDA and CDR2 SQIVND (reference sequence).

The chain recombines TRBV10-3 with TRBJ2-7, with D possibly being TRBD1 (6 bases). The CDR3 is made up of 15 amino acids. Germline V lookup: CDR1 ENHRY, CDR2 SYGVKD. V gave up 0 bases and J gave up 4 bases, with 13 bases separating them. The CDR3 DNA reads TGTGCCATCAGTGAGTCGGTGTCCAGGGGATACGAGCAGTACTTC. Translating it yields CAISESVSRGYEQYF.

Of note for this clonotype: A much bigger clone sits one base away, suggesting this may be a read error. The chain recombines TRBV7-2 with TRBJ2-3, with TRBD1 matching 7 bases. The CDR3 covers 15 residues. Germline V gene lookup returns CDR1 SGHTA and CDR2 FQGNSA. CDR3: CASGFTGDLTDTQYF. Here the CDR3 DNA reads TGTGCCAGCGGCTTCACAGGGGACCTCACAGATACGCAGTATTTT.

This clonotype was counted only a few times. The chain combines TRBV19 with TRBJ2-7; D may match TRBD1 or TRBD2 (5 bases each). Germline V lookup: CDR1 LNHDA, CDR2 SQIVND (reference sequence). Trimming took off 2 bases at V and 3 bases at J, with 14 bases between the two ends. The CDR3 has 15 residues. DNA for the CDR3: TGTGCCAGTAGTATAAATTACGGGACCCTCTACGAGCAGTACTTC. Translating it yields CASSINYGTLYEQYF. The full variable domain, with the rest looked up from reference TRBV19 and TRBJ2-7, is DGGITQSPKYLFRKEGQNVTLSCEQNLNHDAMYWYRQDPGQGLRLIYYSQIVNDFQKGDIAEGYSVSREKKESFPLTVTSAQKNPTAFYLCASSINYGTLYEQYFGPGTRLTVT.

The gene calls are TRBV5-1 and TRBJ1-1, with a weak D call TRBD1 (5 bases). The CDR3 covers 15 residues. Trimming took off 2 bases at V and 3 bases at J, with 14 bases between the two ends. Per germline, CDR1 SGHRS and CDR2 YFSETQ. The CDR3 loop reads CASSLRVVGDTEAFF. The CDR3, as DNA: TGCGCCAGCAGCTTAAGGGTGGTGGGGGACACTGAAGCTTTCTTT.

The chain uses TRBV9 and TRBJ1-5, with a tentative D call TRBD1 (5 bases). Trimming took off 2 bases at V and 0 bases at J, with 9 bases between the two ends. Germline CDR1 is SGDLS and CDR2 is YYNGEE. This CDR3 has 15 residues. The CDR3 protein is CASSVRGDSNQPQHF. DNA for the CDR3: TGTGCCAGCAGCGTTAGAGGGGATAGCAATCAGCCCCAGCATTTT.

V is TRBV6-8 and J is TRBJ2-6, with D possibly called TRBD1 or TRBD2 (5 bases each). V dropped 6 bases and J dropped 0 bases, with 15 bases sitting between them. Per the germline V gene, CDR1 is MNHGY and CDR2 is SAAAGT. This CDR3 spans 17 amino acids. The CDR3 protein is CASREGTILSGANVLTF. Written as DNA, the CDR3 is TGTGCCAGCAGAGAAGGGACGATTCTCTCTGGGGCCAACGTCCTGACTTTC.

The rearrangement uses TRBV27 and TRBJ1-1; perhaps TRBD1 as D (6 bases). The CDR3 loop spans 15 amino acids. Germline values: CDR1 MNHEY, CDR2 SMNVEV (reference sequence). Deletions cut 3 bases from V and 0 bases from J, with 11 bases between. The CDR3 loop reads CASSLNRALNTEAFF. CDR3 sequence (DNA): TGTGCCAGCAGTTTGAACAGGGCGCTGAACACTGAAGCTTTCTTT.

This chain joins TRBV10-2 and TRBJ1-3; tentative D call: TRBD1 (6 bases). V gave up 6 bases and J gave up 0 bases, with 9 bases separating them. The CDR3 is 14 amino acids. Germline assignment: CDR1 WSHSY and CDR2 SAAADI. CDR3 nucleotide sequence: TGCGCCAGCAGCACAGGGAACTCTGGAAACACCATATATTTT. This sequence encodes CASSTGNSGNTIYF.

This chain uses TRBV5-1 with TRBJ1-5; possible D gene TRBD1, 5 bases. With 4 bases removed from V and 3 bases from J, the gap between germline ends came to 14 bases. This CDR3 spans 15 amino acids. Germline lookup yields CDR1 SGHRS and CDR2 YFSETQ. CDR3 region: CASSPTGAPNQPQHF. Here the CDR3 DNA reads TGCGCCAGCAGCCCCACCGGGGCGCCCAATCAGCCCCAGCATTTT.

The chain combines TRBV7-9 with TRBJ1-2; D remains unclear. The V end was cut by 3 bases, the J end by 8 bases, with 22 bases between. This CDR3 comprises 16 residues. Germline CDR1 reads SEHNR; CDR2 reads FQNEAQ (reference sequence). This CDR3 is CASSFVQSELLLGYTF. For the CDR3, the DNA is TGTGCCAGCAGCTTCGTCCAGTCCGAACTACTATTGGGCTACACCTTC.

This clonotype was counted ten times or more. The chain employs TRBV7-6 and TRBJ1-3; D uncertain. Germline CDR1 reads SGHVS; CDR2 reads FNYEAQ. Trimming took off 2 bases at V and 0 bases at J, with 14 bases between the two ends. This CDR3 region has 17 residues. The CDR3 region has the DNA TGTGCCAGCAGCTTAAGGTCCCGGGCAAGCTCTGGAAACACCATATATTTT. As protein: CASSLRSRASSGNTIYF. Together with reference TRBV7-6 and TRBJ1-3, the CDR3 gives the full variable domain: GAGVSQSPRYKVTKRGQDVALRCDPISGHVSLYWYRQALGQGPEFLTYFNYEAQQDKSGLPNDRFSAERPEGSISTLTIQRTEQRDSAMYRCASSLRSRASSGNTIYFGEGSWLTVV.

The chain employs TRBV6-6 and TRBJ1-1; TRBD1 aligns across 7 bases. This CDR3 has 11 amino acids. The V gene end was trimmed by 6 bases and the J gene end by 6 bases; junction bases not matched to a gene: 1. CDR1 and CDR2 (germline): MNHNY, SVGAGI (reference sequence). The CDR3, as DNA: TGTGCCAGCAGACAGGGGTCTGAAGCTTTCTTT. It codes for CASRQGSEAFF.

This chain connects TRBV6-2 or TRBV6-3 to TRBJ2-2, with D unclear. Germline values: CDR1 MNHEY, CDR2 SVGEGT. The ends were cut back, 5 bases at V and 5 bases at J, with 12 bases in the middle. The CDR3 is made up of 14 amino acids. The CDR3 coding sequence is TGTGCCAGCAGTAGTACCGGAATAACCGGGGAGCTGTTTTTT. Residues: CASSSTGITGELFF.

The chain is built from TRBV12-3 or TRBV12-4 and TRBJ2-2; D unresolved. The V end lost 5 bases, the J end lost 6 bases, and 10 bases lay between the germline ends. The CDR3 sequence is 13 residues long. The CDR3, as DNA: TGTGCCAGCAGTCCCTCTTCCGCCGGGGAGCTGTTTTTT. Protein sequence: CASSPSSAGELFF.

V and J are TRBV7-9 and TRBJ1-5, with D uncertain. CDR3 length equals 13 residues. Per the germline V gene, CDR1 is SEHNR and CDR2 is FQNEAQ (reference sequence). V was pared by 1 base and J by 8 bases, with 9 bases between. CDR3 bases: TGTGCCAGCAGCTTAGGCGTACGTGAGCCCCAGCATTTT. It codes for CASSLGVREPQHF.

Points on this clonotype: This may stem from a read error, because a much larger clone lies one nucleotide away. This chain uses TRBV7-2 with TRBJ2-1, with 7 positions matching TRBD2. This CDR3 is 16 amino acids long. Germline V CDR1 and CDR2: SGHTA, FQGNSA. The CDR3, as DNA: TGTGCCAGCAGCTTACGGCTAGCGGCGCTTTACAATGAGCAGTCCTTC. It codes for CASSLRLAALYNEQSF. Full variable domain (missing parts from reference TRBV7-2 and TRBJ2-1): GAGVSQSPSNKVTEKGKDVELRCDPISGHTALYWYRQSLGQGLEFLIYFQGNSAPDKSGLPSDRFSAERTGGSVSTLTIQRTQQEDSAVYLCASSLRLAALYNEQSFGPGTRLTVL.

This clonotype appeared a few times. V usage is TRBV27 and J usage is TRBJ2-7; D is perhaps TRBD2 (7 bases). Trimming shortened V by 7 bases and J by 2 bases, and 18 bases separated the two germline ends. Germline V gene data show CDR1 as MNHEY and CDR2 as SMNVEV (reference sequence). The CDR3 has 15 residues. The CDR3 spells CASIARGGRPYEQYF. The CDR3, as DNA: TGTGCCAGCATCGCAAGGGGGGGCCGACCCTACGAGCAGTACTTC.

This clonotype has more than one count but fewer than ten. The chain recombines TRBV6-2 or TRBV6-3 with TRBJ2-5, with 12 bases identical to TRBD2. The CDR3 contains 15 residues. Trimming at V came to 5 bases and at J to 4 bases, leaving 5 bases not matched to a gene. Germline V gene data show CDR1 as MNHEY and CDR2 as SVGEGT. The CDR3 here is CASSRRTSGAETQYF. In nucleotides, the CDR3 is TGTGCCAGCAGTCGCCGGACTAGCGGGGCAGAGACCCAGTACTTC.